What follows are 13 T cell receptor beta chains derived from one specimen sequenced in a study of T cell changes during pregnancy in multiple sclerosis. Repertoires were generated with immunoSEQ multiplex PCR, while TCRdb's copy carries only in-frame clones and drops some. The data contain tens of thousands of clones, around 90% of them singletons. This specimen consisted of peripheral blood, obtained in the second trimester of pregnancy. The receptors come from a female donor with multiple sclerosis, enrolled in a pregnancy study.

The chain is built from TRBV2 and TRBJ2-7; D might be TRBD1 (6 bases). The germline V and J ends were trimmed by 1 base and 6 bases, with 13 bases remaining between them. There are 14 residues in the CDR3. Germline CDR1 SNHLY, CDR2 FYNNEI. DNA for the CDR3: TGTGCCAGCAGTGAAGACAGGGTGGCGAGCGAGCAGTACTTC. Its translation is CASSEDRVASEQYF. The full variable domain, its missing parts supplied by reference TRBV2 and TRBJ2-7, is EPEVTQTPSHQVTQMGQEVILRCVPISNHLYFYWYRQILGQKVEFLVSFYNNEISEKSEIFDDQFSVERPDGSNFTLKIRSTKLEDSAMYFCASSEDRVASEQYFGPGTRLTVT.

In its sample, this clone was seen once. Here the CDR3 reads CASSSRTRVNEKLFF. The CDR3 nucleotides are TGTGCCAGCAGCTCGCGGACTCGAGTGAATGAAAAACTGTTTTTT. The rearrangement joins TRBV11-1 to TRBJ1-4, with D unresolved. Germline V CDR1 and CDR2: SGHAT, FQDESV (reference sequence). V dropped 4 bases and J dropped 5 bases, with 14 bases sitting between them. The CDR3 extends over 15 amino acids.

The chain carries TRBV27 and TRBJ2-7; 9 bases fit TRBD1. Germline CDR1 MNHEY, CDR2 SMNVEV (reference sequence). Losses at the gene ends were 0 bases for V and 3 bases for J; bases not matched to a gene: 6. This CDR3 is built from 16 residues. CDR3 sequence (DNA): TGTGCCAGCAGTTTATCGATAGGGACAGGGAGCTACGAGCAGTACTTC. This codes for CASSLSIGTGSYEQYF.

This chain links TRBV9 with TRBJ1-1; 8 bases are a match to TRBD1. CDR1 SGDLS and CDR2 YYNGEE come from the germline V gene. The CDR3 has 17 residues. After removal of 7 bases from V and 1 base from J, the junction contained 15 bases not matched to a gene. The CDR3 DNA sequence: TGTGCCAGCTCTAGTTGGGGGGTGACAGGGGCGAACACTGAAGCTTTCTTT. Translating gives CASSSWGVTGANTEAFF.

About this clone itself: A junction end diverges from the germline sequence, so it may reflect a read error. The V call is TRBV5-4, the J call TRBJ2-7; D uncertain. CDR1 and CDR2 from the germline V gene are SGHNT and YYREEE (reference sequence). CDR3 length equals 13 residues. CDR3 bases: TGTGCCAGCAGATTGGACGTTAGCTACGAGCAGTACTTC. Translated: CASRLDVSYEQYF.

V is TRBV6-5 and J is TRBJ2-7; 8 bases agree with TRBD1. Trimming removed 0 bases from V and 3 bases from J; junction bases left unmatched: 4. The CDR3 is 15 amino acids. Germline V gene data show CDR1 as MNHEY and CDR2 as SVGAGI. CDR3 protein: CASSYSRDRHYEQYF. CDR3 in DNA: TGTGCCAGCAGTTACTCACGGGACAGGCACTACGAGCAGTACTTC.

The J gene is TRBJ2-7, the V gene TRBV28; possibly TRBD2 for D (6 bases). Germline lookup yields CDR1 MDHEN and CDR2 SYDVKM. The CDR3 is 15 amino acids. Trimming removed 6 bases at V and 3 bases at J, with 18 bases between. CDR3 in amino acids: CASRRPRDLVYEQYF. The CDR3 DNA is TGTGCCAGCAGACGGCCGCGGGACTTAGTCTACGAGCAGTACTTC.

The chain uses TRBV27 and TRBJ1-4; 12 nucleotides match TRBD1. V lost 7 bases to trimming and J lost 8 bases; unmatched junction nucleotides: 5. Germline CDR1 and CDR2: MNHEY and SMNVEV (reference sequence). This CDR3 is 14 amino acids long. The CDR3 DNA reads as TGTGCCAGCACCGCCGGGACAGGGGGCGAAAAACTGTTTTTT. It is translated as CASTAGTGGEKLFF. Together with reference TRBV27 and TRBJ1-4, the CDR3 gives the full variable domain: EAQVTQNPRYLITVTGKKLTVTCSQNMNHEYMSWYRQDPGLGLRQIYYSMNVEVTDKGDVPEGYKVSRKEKRNFPLILESPSPNQTSLYFCASTAGTGGEKLFFGSGTQLSVL.

The genes are TRBV7-2 and TRBJ2-7, with 11 bases matching TRBD2. J was trimmed by 6 bases and V by 1 base; bases with no gene match: 5. The CDR3 spans 15 residues. The V gene's germline CDR1 is SGHTA and CDR2 FQGNSA. This CDR3 is CASSLGGLAVPEQYF. The CDR3 DNA reads as TGTGCCAGCAGCTTAGGGGGACTAGCGGTCCCCGAGCAGTACTTC.

The J gene is TRBJ2-7, the V gene TRBV15, with TRBD2 identical over 10 bases. The CDR3 totals 15 residues. Trimming removed 2 bases from V and 5 bases from J; junction bases left unmatched: 6. The V gene's germline CDR1 is LNHNV and CDR2 YYDKDF (reference sequence). The CDR3 reads CATSRPSGSRDEQYF. The DNA of the CDR3 is TGTGCCACCAGCAGACCTAGCGGGAGTAGGGACGAGCAGTACTTC.

The rearrangement links TRBV14 to TRBJ2-3, with a possible D match to TRBD2 (6 bases). V shed 1 base and J shed 2 bases, with 19 bases lying between them. CDR1 is SGHDN, CDR2 FVKESK, per germline. The CDR3 extends over 18 amino acids. CDR3 nucleotide sequence: TGTGCCAGCAGCCAAGGAGTCGTGGGGACTGCCCACACAGATACGCAGTATTTT. Protein product: CASSQGVVGTAHTDTQYF.

J is TRBJ1-4 and V is TRBV19, with 9 nucleotides matching TRBD1. Germline CDR1 reads LNHDA; CDR2 reads SQIVND (reference sequence). The CDR3 runs 15 residues. V lost 5 bases and J lost 7; bases outside the gene matches: 8. CDR3 bases: TGTGCCAGTAGTCCCCCGGACAGGGGTAGTGAAAAACTGTTTTTT. It translates to CASSPPDRGSEKLFF.

V usage is TRBV6-6 and J usage is TRBJ2-3; TRBD2 might be the D (6 bases). CDR3 length equals 14 residues. CDR1 and CDR2 from the germline V gene are MNHNY and SVGAGI (reference sequence). The V and J ends lost 5 bases and 1 base respectively, with 10 bases between them. The DNA for the CDR3 is TGTGCCAGCAGTAAATCTAGCGGCACAGATACGCAGTATTTT. Amino acids: CASSKSSGTDTQYF.